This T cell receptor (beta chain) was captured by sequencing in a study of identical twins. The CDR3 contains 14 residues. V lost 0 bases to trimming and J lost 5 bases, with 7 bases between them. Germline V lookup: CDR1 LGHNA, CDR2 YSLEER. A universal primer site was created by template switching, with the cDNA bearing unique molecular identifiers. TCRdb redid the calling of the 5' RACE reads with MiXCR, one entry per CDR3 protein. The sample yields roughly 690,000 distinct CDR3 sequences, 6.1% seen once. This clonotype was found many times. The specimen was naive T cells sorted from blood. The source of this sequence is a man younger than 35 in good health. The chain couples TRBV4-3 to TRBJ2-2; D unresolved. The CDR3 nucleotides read TGCGCCAGCAGCCAAGATGTAGTAACCGGGGAGCTGTTTTTT. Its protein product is CASSQDVVTGELFF.